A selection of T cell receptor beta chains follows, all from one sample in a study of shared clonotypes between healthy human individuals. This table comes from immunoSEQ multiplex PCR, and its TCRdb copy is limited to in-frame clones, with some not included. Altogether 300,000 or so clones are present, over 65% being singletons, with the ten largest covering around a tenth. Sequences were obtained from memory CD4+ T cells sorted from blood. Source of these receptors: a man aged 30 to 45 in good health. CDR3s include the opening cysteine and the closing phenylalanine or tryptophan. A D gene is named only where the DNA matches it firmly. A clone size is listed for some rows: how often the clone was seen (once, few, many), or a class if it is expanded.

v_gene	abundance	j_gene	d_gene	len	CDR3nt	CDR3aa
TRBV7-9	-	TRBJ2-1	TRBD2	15	TGTGCCAGCAGCCGACTAGCGGGAGGACACAATGAGCAGTTCTTC	CASSRLAGGHNEQFF
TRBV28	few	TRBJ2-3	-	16	TGTGCCAGCAGATATCCCTTTGGGGGCAGCACAGATACGCAGTATTTT	CASRYPFGGSTDTQYF
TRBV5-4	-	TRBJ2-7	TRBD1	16	TGTGCCAGCAGCGACACCGGGACAGGGGGCTCCTACGAGCAGTACTTC	CASSDTGTGGSYEQYF
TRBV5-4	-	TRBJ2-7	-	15	TGTGCCAGCAGCTTGGAGGGGGGGCCAACCTCCGAGCAGTACTTC	CASSLEGGPTSEQYF
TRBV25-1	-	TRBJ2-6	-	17	TGTGCCAGCAGTGGGACAGCCAGCTGGTACGGGGCCAACGTCCTGACTTTC	CASSGTASWYGANVLTF
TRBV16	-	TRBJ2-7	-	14	TGTGCCAGCAGCCATGGCGGGAAGGGGTACGAGCAGTACTTC	CASSHGGKGYEQYF
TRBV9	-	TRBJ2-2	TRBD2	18	TGTGCCAGCAGCGTTGGGACTAGCGGGAGGGCCAGGGCCGGGGAGCTGTTTTTT	CASSVGTSGRARAGELFF
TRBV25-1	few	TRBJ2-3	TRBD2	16	TGTGCCAGCACCCAACAGGGACTAGCGGGAGCAGATACGCAGTATTTT	CASTQQGLAGADTQYF
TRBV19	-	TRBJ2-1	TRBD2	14	TGTGCCAGCTCCAAGGGGCTAGCGGGAAGGGAGCAGTTCTTC	CASSKGLAGREQFF
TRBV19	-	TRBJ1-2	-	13	TGTGCCAGTAGTACCGCAACAGGGACTGGCTACACCTTC	CASSTATGTGYTF
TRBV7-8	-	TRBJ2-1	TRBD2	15	TGTGCCAGCAGCCTAACCGGGGGGTCCTACAATGAGCAGTTCTTC	CASSLTGGSYNEQFF
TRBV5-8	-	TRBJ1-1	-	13	TGTGCCAGCAGCTTTTCTTGGAACACTGAAGCTTTCTTT	CASSFSWNTEAFF
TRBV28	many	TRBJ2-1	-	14	TGTGCCAGCAAAGCGACTAGCTCCTACAATGAGCAGTTCTTC	CASKATSSYNEQFF
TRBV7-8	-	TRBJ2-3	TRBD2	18	TGTGCCAGCAGCTTAAAGGCGACTAGCGGGAGGTCCACAGATACGCAGTATTTT	CASSLKATSGRSTDTQYF
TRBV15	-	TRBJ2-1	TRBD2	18	TGTGCCACCAGCAGAGACCCGCGCCGTACCGGGAGGGTGAATGAGCAGTTCTTC	CATSRDPRRTGRVNEQFF
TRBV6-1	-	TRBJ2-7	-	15	TGTGCCATCACGCCCGGGTGGGAGCAGCCCTACGAGCAGTACTTC	CAITPGWEQPYEQYF
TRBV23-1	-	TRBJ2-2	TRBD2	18	TGCGCCAGCAGCCCCGGGACTAGCGGGAGGGATCTGACCGGGGAGCTGTTTTTT	CASSPGTSGRDLTGELFF
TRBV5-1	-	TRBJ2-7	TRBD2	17	TGCGCCAGCAGCACGGGGAATCGCGGGAGGTCCTTCTACGAGCAGTACTTC	CASSTGNRGRSFYEQYF
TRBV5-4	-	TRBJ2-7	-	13	TGTGCCAGCAGCTTGGATCCCTTATACGAGCAGTACTTC	CASSLDPLYEQYF
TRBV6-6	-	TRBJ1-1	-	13	TGTGCCAGCAGCCCACCGACGAACACTGAAGCTTTCTTT	CASSPPTNTEAFF
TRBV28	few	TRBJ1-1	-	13	TGTGCCAGCAGAATCGACGGGTACACTGAAGCTTTCTTT	CASRIDGYTEAFF
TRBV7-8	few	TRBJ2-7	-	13	TGTGCCAGCCGGTTTCGGATTTCCTACGAGCAGTACTTC	CASRFRISYEQYF
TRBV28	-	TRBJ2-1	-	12	TGTGCCAGCAGTTTAGACGACAATGAGCAGTTCTTC	CASSLDDNEQFF
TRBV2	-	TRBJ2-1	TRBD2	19	TGTGCCAGCAGGGGGGCACTAGCGGGTAACCAGAATTCCTACAATGAGCAGTTCTTC	CASRGALAGNQNSYNEQFF
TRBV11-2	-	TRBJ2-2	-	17	TGTGCCAGCAGCTTACAGGGATTAGGAACGAACACCGGGGAGCTGTTTTTT	CASSLQGLGTNTGELFF
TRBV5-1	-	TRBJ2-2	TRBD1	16	TGCGCCAGCAGCGGCGAGGGGACAGGGAGCACCGGGGAGCTGTTTTTT	CASSGEGTGSTGELFF
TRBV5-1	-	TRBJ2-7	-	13	TGCGCCAGCAGCCTTCTCCATACGGACGAGCAGTACTTC	CASSLLHTDEQYF
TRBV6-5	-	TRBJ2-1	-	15	TGTGCCAGCAGTTACCGCCCAGTGGGGGGTGATGAGCAGTTCTTC	CASSYRPVGGDEQFF
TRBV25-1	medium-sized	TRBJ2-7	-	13	TGTGCCAGCAAGGATCAGGGGAGCTACGAGCAGTACTTC	CASKDQGSYEQYF
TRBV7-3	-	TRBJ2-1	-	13	TGTGCCAGCAGCTACAACTCCTACAATGAGCAGTTCTTC	CASSYNSYNEQFF
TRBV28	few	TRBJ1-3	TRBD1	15	TGTGCCAGTATGACAGGGGGCTCCTCTGGAAACACCATATATTTT	CASMTGGSSGNTIYF
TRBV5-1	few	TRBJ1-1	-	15	TGCGCCAGCAGCTTGGCCCCAGGCAGTCGGACTGAAGCTTTCTTT	CASSLAPGSRTEAFF
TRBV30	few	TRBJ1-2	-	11	TGTGCCTGGAGTGTAGACTATGGCTACACCTTC	CAWSVDYGYTF
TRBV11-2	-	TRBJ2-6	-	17	TGTGCCAGCAGCGCAGGGGTGGGGTCCTCTGGGGCCAACGTCCTGACTTTC	CASSAGVGSSGANVLTF
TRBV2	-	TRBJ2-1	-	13	TGTGCCAGCAGTACTACAGGAGTCAATGAGCAGTTCTTC	CASSTTGVNEQFF
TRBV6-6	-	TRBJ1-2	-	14	TGTGCCAGCAACTCACGGGGACTGAACTATGGCTACACCTTC	CASNSRGLNYGYTF
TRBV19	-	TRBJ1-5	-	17	TGTGCCAGTAGTAGTCCCCCGGGCACGGGACGCAATCAGCCCCAGCATTTT	CASSSPPGTGRNQPQHF
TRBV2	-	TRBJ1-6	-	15	TGTGCCAGCAGTGAATCCGTTCGTATGAATTCACCCCTCCACTTT	CASSESVRMNSPLHF
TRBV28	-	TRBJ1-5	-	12	TGTGCCAGCAGGAGGGGTAATCAGCCCCAGCATTTT	CASRRGNQPQHF
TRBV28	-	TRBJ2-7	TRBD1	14	TGTGCCAGCAGTCGGCCGGGACAGAATGCCGAGCAGTACTTC	CASSRPGQNAEQYF
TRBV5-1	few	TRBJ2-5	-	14	TGCGCCAGCAAGGAACAGGGGGGGAGAGAGACCCAGTACTTC	CASKEQGGRETQYF
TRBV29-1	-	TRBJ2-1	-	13	TGCAGCGCCATAGGGGGATGGGGGTTTAAGCAGTTCTTC	CSAIGGWGFKQFF
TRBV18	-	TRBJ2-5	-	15	TGTGCCAGCTCACCACCCGGGACACCGCAGAAGACCCAGTACTTC	CASSPPGTPQKTQYF
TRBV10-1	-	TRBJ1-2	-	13	TGCGCCAGCAGTGAACGACAGGACTATGGCTACACCTTC	CASSERQDYGYTF
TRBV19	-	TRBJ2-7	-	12	TGTGCCAGTAGTATTAACGAAGGCGAGCAGTACTTC	CASSINEGEQYF
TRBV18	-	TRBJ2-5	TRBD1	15	TGTGCCAGCTCACCAGGAGACAGGGGGCGGGAGACCCAGTACTTC	CASSPGDRGRETQYF
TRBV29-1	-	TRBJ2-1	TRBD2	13	TGCAGCGTTTTGGCGGGAGATATCTATGAGCAGTTCTTC	CSVLAGDIYEQFF
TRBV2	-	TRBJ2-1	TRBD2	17	TGTGCCAGCAGCCCCACCCCGACTAGCGGGAGCATTGGTGAGCAGTTCTTC	CASSPTPTSGSIGEQFF
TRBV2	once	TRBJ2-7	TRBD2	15	TGTGCCAGCAGTGAAGGGTGGGAGGGTACCTACGAGCAGTACTTC	CASSEGWEGTYEQYF
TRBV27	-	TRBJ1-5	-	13	TGTGCCAGCCGAGACGGTACCAATCAGCCCCAGCATTTT	CASRDGTNQPQHF
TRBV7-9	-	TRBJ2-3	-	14	TGTGCCAGCAGCCCCCGGTCGGGCACAGATACGCAGTATTTT	CASSPRSGTDTQYF
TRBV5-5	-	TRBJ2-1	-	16	TGTGCCAGCAGCTTGGCCGCCGGGCCAGCCTACAATGAGCAGTTCTTC	CASSLAAGPAYNEQFF
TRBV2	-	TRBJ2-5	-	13	TGTGCCAGCGAACAGGGGACTGCAGAGACCCAGTACTTC	CASEQGTAETQYF
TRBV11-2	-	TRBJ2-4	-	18	TGTGCCAGCAGCTTAGAAAGTTGGAGCTCTTTAGCCAAAAACATTCAGTACTTC	CASSLESWSSLAKNIQYF
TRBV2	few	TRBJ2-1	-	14	TGTGCCAGTGGGGTCGGTGGCTCAGCGGATGAGCAGTTCTTC	CASGVGGSADEQFF
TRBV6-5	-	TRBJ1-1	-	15	TGTGCCAGCAGTTACTCGTCGACAGGGAACACTGAAGCTTTCTTT	CASSYSSTGNTEAFF
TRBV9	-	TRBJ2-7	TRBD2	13	TGTGCCAGCAGCGTAGGGACTAGCGGCGAGCAGTACTTC	CASSVGTSGEQYF